The sequence of this TCR beta chain was determined in a study of cytomegalovirus exposure and HLA in healthy donors. Study-wide points: In a later analysis, V- and J-gene trimming of beta chains associated with a DCLRE1C missense variant, replicated independently.

Concerning this clone itself: Its antigen is currently unknown.

This CDR3 is 12 amino acids long. Trimming took off 3 bases at V and 0 bases at J, with 5 bases between the two ends. The germline CDR1 and CDR2 sequences are GTSNPN and SVGIG (reference sequence). Amplification used 60 Vbeta primers and 13 Jbeta primers. Here immunoSEQ multiplex PCR was the method, and the copy in TCRdb shows in-frame clones only, minus some. The table shows approximately 170,000 clones, with around 80% occurring only once. The chain recombines TRBV30 with TRBJ1-1; D gene uncertain. This sequence originates from a female donor in good health and CMV-seronegative. Sequencing used PBMCs. For the CDR3, the DNA is TGTGCCTGGAGACACATGAACACTGAAGCTTTCTTT. It specifies CAWRHMNTEAFF.